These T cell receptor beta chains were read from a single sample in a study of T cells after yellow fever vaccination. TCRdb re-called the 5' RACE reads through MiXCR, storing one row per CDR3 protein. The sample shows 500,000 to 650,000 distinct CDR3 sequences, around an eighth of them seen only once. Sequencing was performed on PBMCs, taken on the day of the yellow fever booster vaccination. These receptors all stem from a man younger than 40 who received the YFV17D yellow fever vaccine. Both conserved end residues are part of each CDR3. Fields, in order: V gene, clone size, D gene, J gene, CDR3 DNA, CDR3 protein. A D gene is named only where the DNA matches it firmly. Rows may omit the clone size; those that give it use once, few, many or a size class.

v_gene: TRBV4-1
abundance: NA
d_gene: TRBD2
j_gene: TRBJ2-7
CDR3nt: TGCGCCAGCAGCCGAACCACGCTAGCGGTCTACGAGCAGTACTTC
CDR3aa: CASSRTTLAVYEQYF

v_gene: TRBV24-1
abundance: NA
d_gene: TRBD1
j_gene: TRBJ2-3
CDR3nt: TGTGCCACCAGTGATTTCAACAGGGGAAGCTCAGATACGCAGTATTTT
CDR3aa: CATSDFNRGSSDTQYF

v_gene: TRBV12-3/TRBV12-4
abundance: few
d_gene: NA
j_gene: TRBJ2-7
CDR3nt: TGTGCCAGCAATAGGGGACATAGCTCCTACGAGCAGTACTTC
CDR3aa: CASNRGHSSYEQYF

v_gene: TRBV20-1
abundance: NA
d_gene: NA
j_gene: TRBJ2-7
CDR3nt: TGCAGTGTCCTTTGGTACAGTACCTACGAGCAGTACTTC
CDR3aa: CSVLWYSTYEQYF

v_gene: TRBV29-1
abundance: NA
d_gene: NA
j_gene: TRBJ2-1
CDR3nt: TGCAGCGTTGGCGGGGCGCCTTCCTACAATGAGCAGTTCTTC
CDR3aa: CSVGGAPSYNEQFF

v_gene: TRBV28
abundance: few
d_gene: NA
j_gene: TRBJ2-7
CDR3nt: TGTGCCAGCAGAACTACAGGGCTTGGATCCTACGAGCAGTACTTC
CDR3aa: CASRTTGLGSYEQYF

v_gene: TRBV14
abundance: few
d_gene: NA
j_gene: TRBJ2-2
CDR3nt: TGTGCCAGCAGCCACTACACCAACACCGGGGAGCTGTTTTTT
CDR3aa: CASSHYTNTGELFF

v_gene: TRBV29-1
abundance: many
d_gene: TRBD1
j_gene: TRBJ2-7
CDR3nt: TGCAGCACCCGGGACAGGGACTACGAGCAGTACTTC
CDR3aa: CSTRDRDYEQYF

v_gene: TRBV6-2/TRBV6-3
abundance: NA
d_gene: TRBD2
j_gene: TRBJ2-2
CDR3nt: TGTGCCGCCAGATTAGCGGGAGGGGACACCGGGGAGCTGTTTTTT
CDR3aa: CAARLAGGDTGELFF

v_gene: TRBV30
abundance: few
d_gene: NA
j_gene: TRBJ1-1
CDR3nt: TGTGCCTGGAAAGGGGCCAGTATAGGGGACACTGAAGCTTTCTTT
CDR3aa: CAWKGASIGDTEAFF

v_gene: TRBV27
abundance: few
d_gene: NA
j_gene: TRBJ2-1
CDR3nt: TGTGCCAGCAGTTCGGTGCTTAGCTCCTACAATGAGCAGTTCTTC
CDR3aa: CASSSVLSSYNEQFF

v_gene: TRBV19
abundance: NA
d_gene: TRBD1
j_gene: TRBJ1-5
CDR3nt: TGTGCCAGTATGACAGGGGGCACGGGCAATCAGCCCCAGCATTTT
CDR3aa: CASMTGGTGNQPQHF

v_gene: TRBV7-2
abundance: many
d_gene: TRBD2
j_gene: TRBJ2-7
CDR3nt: TGTGCCAGCAGCTTTGGTAGCGGGAGTTCCGAGCAGTACTTC
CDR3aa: CASSFGSGSSEQYF

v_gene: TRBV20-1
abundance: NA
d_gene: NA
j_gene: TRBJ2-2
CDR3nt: TGCAGTGCTAGTGGGCTAAAGAACACCGGGGAGCTGTTTTTT
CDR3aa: CSASGLKNTGELFF